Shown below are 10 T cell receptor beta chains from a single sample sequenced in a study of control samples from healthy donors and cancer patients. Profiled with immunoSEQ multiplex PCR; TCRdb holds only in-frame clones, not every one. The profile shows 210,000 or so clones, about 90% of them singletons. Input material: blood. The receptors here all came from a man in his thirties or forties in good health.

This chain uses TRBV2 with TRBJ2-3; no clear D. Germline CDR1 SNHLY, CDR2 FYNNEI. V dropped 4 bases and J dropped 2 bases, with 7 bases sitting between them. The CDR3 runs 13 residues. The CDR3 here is CASSVLPTDTQYF. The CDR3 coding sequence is TGTGCCAGCAGTGTGTTGCCCACAGATACGCAGTATTTT.

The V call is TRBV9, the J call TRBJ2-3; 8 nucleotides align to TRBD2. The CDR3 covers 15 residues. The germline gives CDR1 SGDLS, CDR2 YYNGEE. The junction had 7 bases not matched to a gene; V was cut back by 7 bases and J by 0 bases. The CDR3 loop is CASARGGLSTDTQYF. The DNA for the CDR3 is TGTGCCAGCGCCCGGGGGGGGCTCAGCACAGATACGCAGTATTTT.

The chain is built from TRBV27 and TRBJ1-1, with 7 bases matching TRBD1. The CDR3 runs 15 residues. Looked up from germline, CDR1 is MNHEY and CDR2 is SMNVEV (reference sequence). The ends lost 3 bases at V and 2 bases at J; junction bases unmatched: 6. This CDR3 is CASSLGQRQNTEAFF. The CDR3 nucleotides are TGTGCCAGCAGTTTGGGACAGCGACAAAACACTGAAGCTTTCTTT.

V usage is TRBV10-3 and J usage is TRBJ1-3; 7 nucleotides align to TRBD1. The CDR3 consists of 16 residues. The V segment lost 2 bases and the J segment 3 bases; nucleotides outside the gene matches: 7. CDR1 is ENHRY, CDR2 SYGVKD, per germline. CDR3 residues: CAISEPGTVIGNTIYF. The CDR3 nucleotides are TGTGCCATCAGTGAGCCCGGGACAGTAATTGGAAACACCATATATTTT.

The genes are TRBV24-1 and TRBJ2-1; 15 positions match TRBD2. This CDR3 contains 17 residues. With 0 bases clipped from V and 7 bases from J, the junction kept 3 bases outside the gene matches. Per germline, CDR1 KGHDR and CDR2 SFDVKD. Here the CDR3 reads CATSDLGLAGGRNEQFF. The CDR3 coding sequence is TGTGCCACCAGTGATTTGGGACTAGCGGGGGGGCGAAATGAGCAGTTCTTC.

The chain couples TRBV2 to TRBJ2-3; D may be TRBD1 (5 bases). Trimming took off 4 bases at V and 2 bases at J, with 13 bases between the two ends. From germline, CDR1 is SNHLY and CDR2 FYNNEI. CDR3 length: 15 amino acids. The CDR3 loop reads CASSGQFFVTDTQYF. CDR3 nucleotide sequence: TGTGCCAGCAGTGGACAGTTTTTTGTCACAGATACGCAGTATTTT.

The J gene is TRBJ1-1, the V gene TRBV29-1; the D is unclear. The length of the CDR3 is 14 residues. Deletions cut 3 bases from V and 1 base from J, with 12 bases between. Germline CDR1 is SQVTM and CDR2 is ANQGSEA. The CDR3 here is CSVEMGLGNTEAFF. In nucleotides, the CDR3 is TGCAGCGTTGAGATGGGATTGGGGAACACTGAAGCTTTCTTT.

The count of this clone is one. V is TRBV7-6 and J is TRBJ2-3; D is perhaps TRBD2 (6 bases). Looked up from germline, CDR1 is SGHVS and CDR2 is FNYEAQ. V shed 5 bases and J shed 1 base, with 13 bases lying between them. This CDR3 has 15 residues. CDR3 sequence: CASSPGTAGTDTQYF. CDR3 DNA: TGTGCCAGCAGCCCCGGGACTGCGGGCACAGATACGCAGTATTTT.

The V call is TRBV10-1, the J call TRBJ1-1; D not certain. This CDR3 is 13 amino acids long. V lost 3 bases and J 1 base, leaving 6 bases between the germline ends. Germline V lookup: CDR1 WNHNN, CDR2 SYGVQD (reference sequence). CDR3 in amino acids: CASSDPGNTEAFF. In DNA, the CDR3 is TGCGCCAGCAGTGACCCGGGGAACACTGAAGCTTTCTTT.

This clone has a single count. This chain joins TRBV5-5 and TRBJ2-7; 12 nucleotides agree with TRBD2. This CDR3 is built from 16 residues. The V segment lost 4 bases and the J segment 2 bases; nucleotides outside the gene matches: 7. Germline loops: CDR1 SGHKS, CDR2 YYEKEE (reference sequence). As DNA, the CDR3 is TGTGCCAGCAGCGCCGGACTAGCGGGGTGGGCCTACGAGCAGTACTTC. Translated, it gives CASSAGLAGWAYEQYF.